The present T cell receptor beta chain was sequenced within a study of T cell responses to AZD1222 COVID-19 vaccine. The assay was immunoSEQ multiplex PCR, and TCRdb's table has in-frame clones only and misses some. The data show roughly 150,000 clones, around 90% seen once. The CDR3 runs 12 residues. Per the germline V gene, CDR1 is LNHDA and CDR2 is SQIVND (reference sequence). Between the trimmed V and J ends, which lost 4 bases and 7 bases, there was a span of 11 bases. The starting material was peripheral blood, obtained on day 0 of AZD1222 vaccination. This sequence originates from an adult in good health. This chain connects TRBV19 to TRBJ2-7; D not resolved. CDR3 nucleotide sequence: TGTGCCAGTAGTAGCACACCAAGGGAGCAGTACTTC. This translates into CASSSTPREQYF.